This T cell receptor (beta chain) was identified during a study of blood T cell repertoires in COVID-19. Study as a whole: Both acute and convalescent COVID-19 samples were obtained from the United States, Italy and Spain.

Authors' data handling: For nucleated cells, counts were estimated from reference gene primer amplification. Data came from immunoSEQ multiplex PCR; TCRdb stores just in-frame clones and leaves some out. The DNA was the basis for D and trimming; V, J and clone size are from that table. Found here are roughly 150,000 clones, approximately 82% of them singletons; the top ten hold roughly 9.8%. Germline V gene data show CDR1 as MNHEY and CDR2 as SVGAGI. The V segment lost 8 bases and the J segment 2 bases; nucleotides outside the gene matches: 8. The CDR3 spans 15 residues. Material: peripheral blood. V is TRBV6-5 and J is TRBJ2-1; 8 bases agree with TRBD1. The origin of this receptor is a woman between 50 and 59 years old with acute or convalescent COVID-19. CDR3 protein: CASSQGQGAYNEQFF. Here the CDR3 DNA reads TGTGCCAGCTCTCAAGGACAGGGAGCCTACAATGAGCAGTTCTTC.